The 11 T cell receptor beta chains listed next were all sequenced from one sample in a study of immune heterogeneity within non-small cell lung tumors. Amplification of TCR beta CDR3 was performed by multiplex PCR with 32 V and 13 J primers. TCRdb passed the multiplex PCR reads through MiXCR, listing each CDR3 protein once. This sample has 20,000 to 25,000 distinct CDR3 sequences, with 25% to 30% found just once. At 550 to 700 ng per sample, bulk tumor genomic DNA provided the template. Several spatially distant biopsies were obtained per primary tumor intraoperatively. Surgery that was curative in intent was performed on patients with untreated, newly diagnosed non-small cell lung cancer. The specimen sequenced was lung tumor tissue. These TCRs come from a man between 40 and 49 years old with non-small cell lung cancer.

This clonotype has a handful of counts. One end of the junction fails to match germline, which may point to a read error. DNA for the CDR3: TGCAGTGCTAGAGAGAGGGTGACAGGGGCGGGATATAATTCACCCTTCCACTTT. Translation gives CSARERVTGAGYNSPFHF. The chain is built from TRBV20-1 and TRBJ1-6; TRBD1 matches 8 bases. CDR1 is DFQATT and CDR2 is SNEGSKA in the germline V gene (reference sequence). The CDR3 covers 18 residues.

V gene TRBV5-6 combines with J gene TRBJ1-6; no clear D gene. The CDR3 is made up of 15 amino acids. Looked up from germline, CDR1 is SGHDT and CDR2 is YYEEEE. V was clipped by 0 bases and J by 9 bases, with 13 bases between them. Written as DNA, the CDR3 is TGTGCCAGCAGCTTGGGAGCGCTTGGACGTTCACCCCTCCACTTT. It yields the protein CASSLGALGRSPLHF. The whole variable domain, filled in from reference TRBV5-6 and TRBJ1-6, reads DAGVTQSPTHLIKTRGQQVTLRCSPKSGHDTVSWYQQALGQGPQFIFQYYEEEERQRGNFPDRFSGHQFPNYSSELNVNALLLGDSALYLCASSLGALGRSPLHFGNGTRLTVT.

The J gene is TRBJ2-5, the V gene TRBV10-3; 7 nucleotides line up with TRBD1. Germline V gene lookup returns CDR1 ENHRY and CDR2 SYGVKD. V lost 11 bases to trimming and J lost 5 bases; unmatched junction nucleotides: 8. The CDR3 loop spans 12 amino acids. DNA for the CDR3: TGTGCCTCGCAGGGGGATGGTGAGACCCAGTACTTC. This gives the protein CASQGDGETQYF.

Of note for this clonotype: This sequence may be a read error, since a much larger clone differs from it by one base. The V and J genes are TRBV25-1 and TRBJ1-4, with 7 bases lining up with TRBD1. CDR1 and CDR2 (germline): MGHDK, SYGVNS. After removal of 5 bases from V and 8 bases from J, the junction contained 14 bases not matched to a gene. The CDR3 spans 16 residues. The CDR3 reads CASSPTGQASREKLFF. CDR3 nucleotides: TGTGCCAGCAGTCCCACCGGACAGGCGAGTAGGGAAAAACTGTTTTTT.

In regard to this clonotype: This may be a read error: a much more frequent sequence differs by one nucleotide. The CDR3 DNA reads TGTGCCAGCAGCGGATCTTATAGCAATCAGCCCGAGCATTTT. It yields the protein CASSGSYSNQPEHF. J is TRBJ1-5 and V is TRBV6-2 or TRBV6-3; the D is unclear. CDR3 length: 14 amino acids. CDR1 MNHEY and CDR2 SVGEGT come from the germline V gene.

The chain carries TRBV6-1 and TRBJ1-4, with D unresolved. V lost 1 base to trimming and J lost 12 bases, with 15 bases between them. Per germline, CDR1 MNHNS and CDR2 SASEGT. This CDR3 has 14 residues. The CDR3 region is CASSEVNGALELFF. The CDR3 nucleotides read TGTGCCAGCAGTGAAGTGAATGGCGCCCTGGAACTGTTTTTT.

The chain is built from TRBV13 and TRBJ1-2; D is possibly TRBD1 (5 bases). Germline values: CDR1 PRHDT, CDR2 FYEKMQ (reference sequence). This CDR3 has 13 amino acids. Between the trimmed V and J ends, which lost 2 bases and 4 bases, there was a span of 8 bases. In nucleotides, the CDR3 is TGTGCCAGCAGCTTACAAGGGACCTATGGCTACACCTTC. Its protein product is CASSLQGTYGYTF.

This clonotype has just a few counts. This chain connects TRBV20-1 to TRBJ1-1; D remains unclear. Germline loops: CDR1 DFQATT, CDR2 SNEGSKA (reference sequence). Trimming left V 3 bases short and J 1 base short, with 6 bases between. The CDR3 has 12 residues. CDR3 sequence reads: CSASTGNTEAFF. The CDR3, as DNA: TGCAGTGCTAGCACGGGGAACACTGAAGCTTTCTTT.

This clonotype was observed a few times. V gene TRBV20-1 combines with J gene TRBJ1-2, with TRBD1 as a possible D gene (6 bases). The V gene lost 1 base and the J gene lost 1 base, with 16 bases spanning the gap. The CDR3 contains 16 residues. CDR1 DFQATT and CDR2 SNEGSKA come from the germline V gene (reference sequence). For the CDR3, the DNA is TGCAGTGCTAGAGTGGCAGGGGCCGGCCTTAACTATGGCTACACCTTC. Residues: CSARVAGAGLNYGYTF.

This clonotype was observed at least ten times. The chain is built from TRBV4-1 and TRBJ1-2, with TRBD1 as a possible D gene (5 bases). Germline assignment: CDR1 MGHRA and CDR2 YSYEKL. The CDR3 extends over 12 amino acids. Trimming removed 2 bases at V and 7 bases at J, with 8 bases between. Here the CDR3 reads CASSQTGAGYTF. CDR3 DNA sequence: TGCGCCAGCAGCCAAACCGGGGCTGGCTACACCTTC.

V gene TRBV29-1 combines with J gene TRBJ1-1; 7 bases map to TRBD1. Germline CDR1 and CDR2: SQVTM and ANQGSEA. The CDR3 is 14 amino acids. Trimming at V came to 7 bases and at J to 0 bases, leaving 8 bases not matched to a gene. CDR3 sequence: CSAQDRPLNTEAFF. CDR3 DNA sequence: TGCAGCGCCCAGGACAGGCCTTTGAACACTGAAGCTTTCTTT.